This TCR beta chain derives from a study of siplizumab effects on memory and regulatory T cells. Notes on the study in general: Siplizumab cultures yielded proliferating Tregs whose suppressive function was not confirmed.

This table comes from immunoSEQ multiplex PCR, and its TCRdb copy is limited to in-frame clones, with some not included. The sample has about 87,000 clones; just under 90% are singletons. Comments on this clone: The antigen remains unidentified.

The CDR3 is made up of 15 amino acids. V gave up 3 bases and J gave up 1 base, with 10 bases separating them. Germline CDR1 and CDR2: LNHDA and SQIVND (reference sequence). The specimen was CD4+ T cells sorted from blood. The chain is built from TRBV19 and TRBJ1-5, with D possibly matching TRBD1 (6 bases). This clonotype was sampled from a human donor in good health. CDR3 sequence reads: CASSMGAESNQPQHF. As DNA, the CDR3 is TGTGCCAGTAGTATGGGGGCGGAGAGCAATCAGCCCCAGCATTTT.